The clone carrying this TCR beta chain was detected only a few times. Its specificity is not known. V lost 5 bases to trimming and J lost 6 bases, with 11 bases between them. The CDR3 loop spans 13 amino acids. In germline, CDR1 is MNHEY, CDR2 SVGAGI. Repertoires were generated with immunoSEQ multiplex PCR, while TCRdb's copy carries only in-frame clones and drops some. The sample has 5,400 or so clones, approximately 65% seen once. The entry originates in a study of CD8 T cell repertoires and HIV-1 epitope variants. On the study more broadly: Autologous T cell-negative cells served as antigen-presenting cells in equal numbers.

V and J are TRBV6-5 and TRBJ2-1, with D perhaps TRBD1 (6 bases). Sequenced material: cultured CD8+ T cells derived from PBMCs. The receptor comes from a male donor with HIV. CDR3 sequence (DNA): TGTGCCAGCAGTAAGACAGGATTCAATGAGCAGTTCTTC. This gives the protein CASSKTGFNEQFF.